This is a list of T cell receptor beta chains from one sample in a study of control samples from healthy donors and cancer patients. Some clones are missing from TCRdb's copy, which holds only in-frame ones; the method was immunoSEQ multiplex PCR. Altogether 70,000 to 75,000 clones are present, roughly 91% being singletons, with the ten largest covering over 15%. The source material was PBMCs. The receptor set was obtained from a man between 60 and 75 years old with lung cancer. Both conserved end residues are part of each CDR3. D genes are given only for firm matches. Size tells how often a clone was seen (once, few, many) or the class of an expanded clone, and some rows leave it out.

clone size	J gene	D gene	V gene	CDR3 protein	CDR3 DNA
few	TRBJ2-5	NA	TRBV2	CASSPTWTQYF	TGTGCCAGCAGTCCCACGTGGACCCAGTACTTC
NA	TRBJ2-3	NA	TRBV24-1	CATSDSLRSTDTQYF	TGTGCCACCAGTGATTCCTTGAGAAGCACAGATACGCAGTATTTT
once	TRBJ2-5	NA	TRBV5-6	CASSFRRVGETQYF	TGTGCCAGCAGCTTTCGAAGGGTAGGAGAGACCCAGTACTTC
NA	TRBJ2-4	TRBD2	TRBV7-3	CASSLNGGGAAKNIQYF	TGTGCCAGCAGCCTCAATGGGGGAGGGGCAGCCAAAAACATTCAGTACTTC
NA	TRBJ1-1	NA	TRBV6-5	CASSPGLGNTEAFF	TGTGCCAGCAGTCCCGGACTGGGGAACACTGAAGCTTTCTTT
NA	TRBJ2-2	TRBD1	TRBV5-1	CASRLRTGGSNTGELFF	TGCGCCAGCCGCCTAAGGACAGGGGGCTCGAACACCGGGGAGCTGTTTTTT
few	TRBJ2-6	TRBD1	TRBV5-8	CASSRGQIFSGANVLTF	TGTGCCAGCAGCCGGGGACAGATCTTCTCTGGGGCCAACGTCCTGACTTTC
once	TRBJ1-1	NA	TRBV3-1/TRBV3-2	CASSLTRDTEAFF	TGTGCCAGCAGCCTGACAAGAGACACTGAAGCTTTCTTT
once	TRBJ2-3	TRBD1	TRBV19	CATATGASTDTQYF	TGTGCCACCGCGACAGGGGCTAGCACAGATACGCAGTATTTT
NA	TRBJ2-5	TRBD1	TRBV24-1	CATSEWTGARETQYF	TGTGCCACCAGTGAGTGGACAGGGGCAAGGGAGACCCAGTACTTC
NA	TRBJ2-1	NA	TRBV7-9	CASSPPSWTELNNEQFF	TGTGCCAGCAGCCCTCCCAGCTGGACAGAGCTGAACAATGAGCAGTTCTTC
once	TRBJ2-2	NA	TRBV18	CASSVNANTGELFF	TGTGCCAGCTCAGTTAACGCGAACACCGGGGAGCTGTTTTTT
NA	TRBJ1-2	NA	TRBV19	CASSITGFYGYTF	TGTGCCAGTAGTATAACGGGGTTCTATGGCTACACCTTC
NA	TRBJ2-2	TRBD1	TRBV7-8	CASTPQGAPTGELFF	TGTGCCAGCACGCCACAGGGGGCGCCCACCGGGGAGCTGTTTTTT
NA	TRBJ2-5	TRBD1	TRBV5-1	CASSLGQGAGETQYF	TGCGCCAGCAGCTTAGGACAGGGGGCTGGGGAGACCCAGTACTTC
NA	TRBJ2-2	NA	TRBV27	CASSLTNTGELFF	TGTGCCAGCAGTTTAACGAACACCGGGGAGCTGTTTTTT
NA	TRBJ2-5	TRBD1	TRBV29-1	CSVEKVGTGEVKTQYF	TGCAGCGTTGAAAAGGTCGGGACAGGGGAAGTGAAGACCCAGTACTTC